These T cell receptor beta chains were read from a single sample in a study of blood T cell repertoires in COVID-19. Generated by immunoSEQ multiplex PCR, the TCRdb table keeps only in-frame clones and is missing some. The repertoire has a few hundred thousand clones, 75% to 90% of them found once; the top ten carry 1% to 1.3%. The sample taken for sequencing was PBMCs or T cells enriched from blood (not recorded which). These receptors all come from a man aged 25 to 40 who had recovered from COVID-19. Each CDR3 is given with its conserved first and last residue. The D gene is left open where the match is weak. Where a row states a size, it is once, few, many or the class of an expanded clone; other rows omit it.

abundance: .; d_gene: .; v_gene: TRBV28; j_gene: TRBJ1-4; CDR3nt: TGTGCCAGCAGTTTACCCAGAGGGTCTGAAAAACTGTTTTTT; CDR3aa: CASSLPRGSEKLFF
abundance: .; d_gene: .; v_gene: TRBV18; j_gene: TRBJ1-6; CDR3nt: TGTGCCAGCTCACCATTTGTTGGGGGGTATAATTCACCCCTCCACTTT; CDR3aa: CASSPFVGGYNSPLHF
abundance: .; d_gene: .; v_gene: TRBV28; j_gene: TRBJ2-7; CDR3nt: TGTGCCAGCAGCATTACCGGGTCTCGGCGCGGCGAGCAGTACTTC; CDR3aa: CASSITGSRRGEQYF
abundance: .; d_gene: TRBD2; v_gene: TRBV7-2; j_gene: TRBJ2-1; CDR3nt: TGTGCCAGCAGCTTAGTTCGTTCGGCTAGCGGGAGGGCCCAGGGTGAGCAGTTCTTC; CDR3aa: CASSLVRSASGRAQGEQFF
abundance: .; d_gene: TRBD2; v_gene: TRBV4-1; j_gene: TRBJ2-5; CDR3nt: TGCGCCAGCAGCCAGCTATTTCCTAGCGGGAGGTCGGAGACCCAGTACTTC; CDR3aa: CASSQLFPSGRSETQYF
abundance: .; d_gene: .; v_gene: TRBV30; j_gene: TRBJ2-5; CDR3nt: TGTGCCTGGAGCGGTCGGCTAGCGGAGACCCAGTACTTC; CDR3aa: CAWSGRLAETQYF
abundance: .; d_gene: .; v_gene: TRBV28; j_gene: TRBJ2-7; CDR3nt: TGTGCCAGCAGTATCCCCCTTTACGAGCAGTACTTC; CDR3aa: CASSIPLYEQYF
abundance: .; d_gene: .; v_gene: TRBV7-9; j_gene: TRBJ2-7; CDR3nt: TGTGCCAGCAGCCCCCCCTTTTCCGAGCAGTACTTC; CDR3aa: CASSPPFSEQYF
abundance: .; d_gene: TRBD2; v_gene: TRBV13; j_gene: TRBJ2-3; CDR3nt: TGTGCCAGCAGCTTAGGGGCGGGAGTAGATACGCAGTATTTT; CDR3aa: CASSLGAGVDTQYF
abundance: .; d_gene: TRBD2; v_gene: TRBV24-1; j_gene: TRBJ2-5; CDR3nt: TGTGCCACCACTAGCGGGAGTTTGGAGACCCAGTACTTC; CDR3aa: CATTSGSLETQYF
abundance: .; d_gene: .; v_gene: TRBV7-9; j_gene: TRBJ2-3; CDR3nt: TGTGCCAGCAGCGGGGGGTTACTTGGCACAGATACGCAGTATTTT; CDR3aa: CASSGGLLGTDTQYF
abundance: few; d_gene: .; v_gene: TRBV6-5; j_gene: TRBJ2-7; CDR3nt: TGTGCCAGCAGTTACTCACGGTGGGCCGAGCAGTACTTC; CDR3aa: CASSYSRWAEQYF
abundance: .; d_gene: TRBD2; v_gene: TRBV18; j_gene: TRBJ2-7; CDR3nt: TGTGCCAGCTCACCCCGACTAGCTAGTCTTTCCTACGAGCAGTACTTC; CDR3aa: CASSPRLASLSYEQYF
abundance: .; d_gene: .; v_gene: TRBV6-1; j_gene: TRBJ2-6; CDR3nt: TGTGCCAGCAGTGTAGGCAGGGAGGTTACTGGGGCCAACGTCCTGACTTTC; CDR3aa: CASSVGREVTGANVLTF
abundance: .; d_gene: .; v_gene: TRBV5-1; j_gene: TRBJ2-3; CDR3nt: TGCGCCAGCAGCTTGCTTGCGGCAAGCACAGATACGCAGTATTTT; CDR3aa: CASSLLAASTDTQYF
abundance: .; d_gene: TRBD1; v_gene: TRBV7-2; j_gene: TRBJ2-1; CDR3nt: TGTGCCAGCAGTCAGAGAACAGGGGTTGCTTACAATGAGCAGTTCTTC; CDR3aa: CASSQRTGVAYNEQFF
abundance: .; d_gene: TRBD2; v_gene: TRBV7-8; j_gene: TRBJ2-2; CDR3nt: TGTGCCAGCACCCTACCGGGACTAGCGGGAGACGGGGAGCTGTTTTTT; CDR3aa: CASTLPGLAGDGELFF
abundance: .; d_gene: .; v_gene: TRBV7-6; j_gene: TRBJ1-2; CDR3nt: TGTGCCAGCAGCTTCACGGGACTTTTGGGCTACACCTTC; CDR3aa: CASSFTGLLGYTF
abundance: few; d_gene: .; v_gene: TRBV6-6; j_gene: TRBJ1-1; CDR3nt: TGTGCCAGCACCGAAGGGGGGGTAGCCGAAGCTTTCTTT; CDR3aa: CASTEGGVAEAFF
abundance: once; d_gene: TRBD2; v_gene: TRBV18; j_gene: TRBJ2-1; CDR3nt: TGTGCCAGCTCACTGGGATTCACTAGCGGGAGGCGAAAGAGCTCCTACAATGAGCAGTTCTTC; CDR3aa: CASSLGFTSGRRKSSYNEQFF
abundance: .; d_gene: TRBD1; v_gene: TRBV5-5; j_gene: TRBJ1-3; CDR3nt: TGTGCCAGCAGCGGACAGACGACAGGGTATGGAAACACCATATATTTT; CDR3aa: CASSGQTTGYGNTIYF
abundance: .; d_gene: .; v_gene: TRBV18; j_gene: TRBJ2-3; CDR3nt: TGTGCCAGCTCACCCCAGATAGATACGCAGTATTTT; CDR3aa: CASSPQIDTQYF
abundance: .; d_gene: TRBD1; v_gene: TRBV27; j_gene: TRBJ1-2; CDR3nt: TGTGCCAGCAGTCCCTTACCCGGGACAGGGAATGGCTACACCTTC; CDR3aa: CASSPLPGTGNGYTF
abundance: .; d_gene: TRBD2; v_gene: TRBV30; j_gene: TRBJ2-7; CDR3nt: TGTGCCTGGAGTGTCGTAAGCGGGAGCTACGAGCAGTACTTC; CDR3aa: CAWSVVSGSYEQYF
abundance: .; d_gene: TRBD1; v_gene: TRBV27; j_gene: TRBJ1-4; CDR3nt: TGTGCCAGCAGTCCGACGCCGGGACAGGGTTTTGAAAAACTGTTTTTT; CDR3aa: CASSPTPGQGFEKLFF
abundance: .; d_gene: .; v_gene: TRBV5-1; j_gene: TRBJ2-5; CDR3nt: TGCGCCAGCAGTCAGGACACTGGCGAGACCCAGTACTTC; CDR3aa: CASSQDTGETQYF
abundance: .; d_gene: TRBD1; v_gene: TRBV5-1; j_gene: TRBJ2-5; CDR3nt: TGCGCCAGCAGTTCATCCCAGGGGGCTGTAGGAGAGACCCAGTACTTC; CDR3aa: CASSSSQGAVGETQYF
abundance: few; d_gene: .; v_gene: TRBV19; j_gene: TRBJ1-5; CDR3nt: TGTGCCAGTATGGATGGGCTATACAATCAGCCCCAGCATTTT; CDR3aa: CASMDGLYNQPQHF
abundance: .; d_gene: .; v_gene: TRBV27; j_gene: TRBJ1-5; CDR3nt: TGTGCCAGCACAAGCGGGGGTCAGCCCCAGCATTTT; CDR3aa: CASTSGGQPQHF
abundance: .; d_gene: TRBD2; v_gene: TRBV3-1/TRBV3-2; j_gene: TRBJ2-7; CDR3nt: TGTGCCAGCAGGCTAGCGGGAGTAGCCGAGCAGTACTTC; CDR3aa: CASRLAGVAEQYF
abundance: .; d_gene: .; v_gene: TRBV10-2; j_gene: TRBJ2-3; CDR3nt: TGCGCCACCACGGAGTTCGGTTCAGCAGATACGCAGTATTTT; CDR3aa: CATTEFGSADTQYF
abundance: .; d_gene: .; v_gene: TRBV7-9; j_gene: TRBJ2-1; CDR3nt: TGTGCCAGCAGCGCACAGGGGAGGAGTTGGAGATACAATGAGCAGTTCTTC; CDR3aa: CASSAQGRSWRYNEQFF
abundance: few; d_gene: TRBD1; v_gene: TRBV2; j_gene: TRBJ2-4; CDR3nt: TGTGCCGGGGGACAGTCAGTCAACATTCAGTACTTC; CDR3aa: CAGGQSVNIQYF
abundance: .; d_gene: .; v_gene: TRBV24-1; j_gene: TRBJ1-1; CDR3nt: TGTGCCACCAGTCCCTCAGGGGCTTCCGTAGCTTTCTTT; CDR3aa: CATSPSGASVAFF
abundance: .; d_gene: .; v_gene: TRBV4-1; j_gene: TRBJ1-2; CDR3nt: TGCGCCAGCAGCCAAATGGGCAGGGAAGGCTACACCTTC; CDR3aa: CASSQMGREGYTF
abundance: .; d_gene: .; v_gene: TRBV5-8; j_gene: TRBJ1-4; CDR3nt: TGTGCCAGCAGCTTGACGACAACGACTGAAAAACTGTTTTTT; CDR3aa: CASSLTTTTEKLFF
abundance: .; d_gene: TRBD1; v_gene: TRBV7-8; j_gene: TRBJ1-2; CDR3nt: TGTGCCAGCAGCTACCGACAGGGTGGGGGCTACACCTTC; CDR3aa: CASSYRQGGGYTF
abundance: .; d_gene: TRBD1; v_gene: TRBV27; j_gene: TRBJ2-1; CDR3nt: TGTGCCAGCAGTTCCCGGACTGGTAAGACCGGGACAGGGGTTACGTATGAGCAGTTCTTC; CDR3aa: CASSSRTGKTGTGVTYEQFF
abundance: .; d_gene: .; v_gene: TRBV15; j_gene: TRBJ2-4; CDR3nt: TGTGCCACCAGCAGACCCAACAGCAAAAACATTCAGTACTTC; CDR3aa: CATSRPNSKNIQYF
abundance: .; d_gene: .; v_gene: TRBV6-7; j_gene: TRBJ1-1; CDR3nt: TGTGCCAGCAGTCCTACAGGGTTTGGAACTGAAGCTTTCTTT; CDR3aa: CASSPTGFGTEAFF
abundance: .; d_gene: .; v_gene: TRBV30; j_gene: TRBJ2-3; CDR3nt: TGTGCCTGGGGTTTGGGGCAGGGGCTGGTAGATACGCAGTATTTT; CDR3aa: CAWGLGQGLVDTQYF
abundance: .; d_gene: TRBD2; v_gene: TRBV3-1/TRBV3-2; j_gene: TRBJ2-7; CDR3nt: TGTGCCAGCAGCCAGCCCGGGACTACCCCCGCTCACGAGCAGTACTTC; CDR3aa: CASSQPGTTPAHEQYF
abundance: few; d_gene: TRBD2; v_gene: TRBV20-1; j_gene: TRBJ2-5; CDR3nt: TGCAGTGCTAGTCCGGCTAGCGGATCACAAGAGACCCAGTACTTC; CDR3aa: CSASPASGSQETQYF
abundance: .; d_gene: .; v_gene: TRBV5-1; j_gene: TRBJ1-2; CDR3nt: TGCGCCAGCAGCTTGGTGGTGGAGGCTCCGGGCTACACCTTC; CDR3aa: CASSLVVEAPGYTF
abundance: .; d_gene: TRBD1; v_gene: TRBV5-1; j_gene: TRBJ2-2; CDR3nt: TGCGCCAGCAGCTTTTCCGGGGACAGGACCGGGGAGCTGTTTTTT; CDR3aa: CASSFSGDRTGELFF
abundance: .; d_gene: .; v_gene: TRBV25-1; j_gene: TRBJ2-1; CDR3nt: TGTGCCAGCAGTGAATATAACACAAGAGAGCAGTTCTTC; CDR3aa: CASSEYNTREQFF
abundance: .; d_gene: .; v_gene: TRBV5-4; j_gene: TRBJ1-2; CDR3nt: TGTGCCAGCAGCCTTCAGGGGACACCCTATGGCTACACCTTC; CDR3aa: CASSLQGTPYGYTF
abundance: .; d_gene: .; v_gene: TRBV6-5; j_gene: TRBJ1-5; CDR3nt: TGTGCCAGCAGTATTATGGGCGGGGGTCAGCCCCAGCATTTT; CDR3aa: CASSIMGGGQPQHF
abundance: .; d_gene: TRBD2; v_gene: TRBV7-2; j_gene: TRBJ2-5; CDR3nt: TGTGCCAGCAGCGTAAGGACTAGCGGGATGGAGACCCAGTACTTC; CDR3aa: CASSVRTSGMETQYF
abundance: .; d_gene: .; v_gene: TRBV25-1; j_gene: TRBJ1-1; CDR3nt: TGTGCCAGCAGTGGGGCTCCGAACACTGAAGCTTTCTTT; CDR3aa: CASSGAPNTEAFF
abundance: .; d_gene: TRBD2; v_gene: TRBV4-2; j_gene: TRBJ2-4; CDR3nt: TGTGCCAGCAGCCGGGCAGCGGGAGGGCCCAAAAACATTCAGTACTTC; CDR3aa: CASSRAAGGPKNIQYF
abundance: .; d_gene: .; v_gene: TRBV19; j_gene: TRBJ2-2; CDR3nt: TGTGCCAGTAGTATAGGGGCTTCATCCGGGGAGCTGTTTTTT; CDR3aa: CASSIGASSGELFF
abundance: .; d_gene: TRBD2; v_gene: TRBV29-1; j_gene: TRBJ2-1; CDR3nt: TGCAGCGTTGAAGATTACAGCGGGAAGAATGAGCAGTTCTTC; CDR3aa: CSVEDYSGKNEQFF
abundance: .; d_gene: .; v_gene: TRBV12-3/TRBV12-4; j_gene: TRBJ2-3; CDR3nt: TGTGCCAGCAGTTTCGTAGATACGCAGTATTTT; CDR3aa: CASSFVDTQYF